The 27 T cell receptor beta chains reported below all come from one sample, sequenced in a study of blood T cell repertoires in COVID-19. Measured with immunoSEQ multiplex PCR; TCRdb has only the in-frame clones, and not every one. The sample yields 300,000 to 350,000 clones, around nine tenths seen once. Source material: peripheral blood. The receptors were sampled from a woman aged 60 to 75 with COVID-19, enrolled during active disease.

V is TRBV28 and J is TRBJ1-1; 9 nucleotides agree with TRBD1. There are 16 residues in the CDR3. Germline V gene lookup returns CDR1 MDHEN and CDR2 SYDVKM. The J segment lost 6 bases and the V segment lost 6 bases, leaving 14 bases of the junction unmatched. CDR3 residues: CASRHSGTGYTPEAFF. The CDR3 DNA sequence: TGTGCCAGCAGACATTCGGGGACAGGGTATACCCCTGAAGCTTTCTTT.

About this clone: Other DNA sequences in this specimen translate into the identical CDR3. The gene calls are TRBV5-5 and TRBJ1-2; D is possibly TRBD1 (5 bases). Germline V lookup: CDR1 SGHKS, CDR2 YYEKEE (reference sequence). The V end was cut by 0 bases, the J end by 2 bases, with 5 bases between. This CDR3 has 13 amino acids. CDR3 DNA sequence: TGTGCCAGCAGCTTGGGGGGCAACTATGGCTACACCTTC. Encoded protein: CASSLGGNYGYTF.

The sample holds one count of this clone. The CDR3 nucleotides read TGTGCCAGCAGCAAAATAACCGGACAGGGCCGGGCCGGGGAGCTGTTTTTT. Translating gives CASSKITGQGRAGELFF. The chain employs TRBV7-3 and TRBJ2-2, with 8 bases lining up with TRBD1. The junction had 14 bases not matched to a gene; V was cut back by 5 bases and J by 6 bases. The CDR3 totals 17 residues. Looked up from germline, CDR1 is SGHTA and CDR2 is FQGTGA.

The chain employs TRBV4-1 and TRBJ1-2; D may be TRBD1 (5 bases). The CDR3 is made up of 15 amino acids. Trimming stripped 0 bases from V and 8 bases from J, with 16 bases between. The V gene's germline CDR1 is MGHRA and CDR2 YSYEKL. For the CDR3, the DNA is TGCGCCAGCAGCCAAGACTCAGGGCCAGGAAGAGGCTACACCTTC. Protein sequence: CASSQDSGPGRGYTF.

The rearrangement uses TRBV29-1 and TRBJ1-1; 9 bases fit TRBD1. Germline trimming cut 0 bases from V and 4 bases from J; bases unmatched to any gene: 24. The germline gives CDR1 SQVTM, CDR2 ANQGSEA. The CDR3 runs 21 residues. CDR3 coding DNA: TGCAGCGTTGAAGACCAATGGTGGCGGGGACAGGGAGCGGAAGGGGGCACTGAAGCTTTCTTT. Its translation: CSVEDQWWRGQGAEGGTEAFF.

The rearrangement joins TRBV28 to TRBJ1-5; D remains unclear. The CDR3 loop spans 15 amino acids. The germline CDR1 and CDR2 sequences are MDHEN and SYDVKM. Deletions cut 7 bases from V and 3 bases from J, with 16 bases between. The CDR3, as DNA: TGTGCCAGCAAACAGATGAACTCGATCAATCAGCCCCAGCATTTT. Protein: CASKQMNSINQPQHF.

The V call is TRBV5-1, the J call TRBJ2-7; D is undetermined. The germline V gene encodes CDR1 SGHRS and CDR2 YFSETQ. The CDR3 sequence is 12 residues long. V was shortened by 5 bases and J by 6 bases, with 12 bases between the two germline ends. The DNA for the CDR3 is TGCGCCAGCAGGGTTCCCGGAGCCGAGCAGTACTTC. Its translation: CASRVPGAEQYF.

In its sample, this clone was seen a few times. The V call is TRBV18, the J call TRBJ2-1, with D possibly matching TRBD1 (5 bases). This CDR3 is built from 12 residues. Trimming removed 2 bases at V and 7 bases at J, with 6 bases between. Germline V gives CDR1 KGHSH, CDR2 LQKENI. CDR3 nucleotides: TGTGCCAGCTCACCAAAGGGGAATGAGCAGTTCTTC. This codes for CASSPKGNEQFF. Using reference TRBV18 and TRBJ2-1 for the parts outside the CDR3, the full variable domain is NAGVMQNPRHLVRRRGQEARLRCSPMKGHSHVYWYRQLPEEGLKFMVYLQKENIIDESGMPKERFSAEFPKEGPSILRIQQVVRGDSAAYFCASSPKGNEQFFGPGTRLTVL.

The chain has TRBV7-3 and TRBJ1-1, with 8 nucleotides matching TRBD1. Per germline, CDR1 SGHTA and CDR2 FQGTGA. V gave up 5 bases and J gave up 2 bases; unmatched junction bases: 4. The CDR3 length is 14 residues. This CDR3 reads CASSHGTGNTEAFF. In DNA form, the CDR3 reads TGTGCCAGCAGCCACGGGACAGGTAACACTGAAGCTTTCTTT. Together with reference TRBV7-3 and TRBJ1-1, the CDR3 gives the full variable domain: GAGVSQTPSNKVTEKGKYVELRCDPISGHTALYWYRQSLGQGPEFLIYFQGTGAADDSGLPNDRFFAVRPEGSVSTLKIQRTERGDSAVYLCASSHGTGNTEAFFGQGTRLTVV.

This clone appeared a single time. This sequence joins TRBV5-5 and TRBJ2-6; 9 positions match TRBD2. The CDR3 runs to 18 residues. With V trimmed by 4 bases and J by 0 bases, 8 bases remained unmatched. Germline V gives CDR1 SGHKS, CDR2 YYEKEE (reference sequence). DNA for the CDR3: TGTGCCAGCAGCGGCGGACTAGCGCCTGTCTCTGGGGCCAACGTCCTGACTTTC. Translating it yields CASSGGLAPVSGANVLTF.

The chain is built from TRBV12-3 or TRBV12-4 and TRBJ1-4; the D is unclear. The CDR3 loop spans 13 amino acids. Trimming took off 6 bases at V and 3 bases at J, with 8 bases between the two ends. The CDR3 region has the DNA TGTGCCAGCAGCCCTAACTCTAATGAAAAACTGTTTTTT. Protein sequence: CASSPNSNEKLFF.

This clone was observed once. This chain uses TRBV6-5 with TRBJ1-3; a possible D gene is TRBD1 (5 bases). The germline V and J ends were trimmed by 4 bases and 0 bases, with 10 bases remaining between them. The CDR3 loop spans 15 amino acids. The germline V gene encodes CDR1 MNHEY and CDR2 SVGAGI. The CDR3, as DNA: TGTGCCAGCAGTTCTACAGGCCTCTCTGGAAACACCATATATTTT. This codes for CASSSTGLSGNTIYF.

CDR3 amino acids: CASSLNGLREKLFF. The CDR3 DNA reads TGCGCCAGCAGCTTAAACGGTCTACGTGAAAAACTGTTTTTT. The chain links TRBV5-1 to TRBJ1-4; D is unclear. The V and J ends lost 2 bases and 7 bases respectively, with 12 bases between them. This CDR3 spans 14 amino acids. Per the germline V gene, CDR1 is SGHRS and CDR2 is YFSETQ. The full variable domain, with the rest looked up from reference TRBV5-1 and TRBJ1-4, is KAGVTQTPRYLIKTRGQQVTLSCSPISGHRSVSWYQQTPGQGLQFLFEYFSETQRNKGNFPGRFSGRQFSNSRSEMNVSTLELGDSALYLCASSLNGLREKLFFGSGTQLSVL.

This chain joins TRBV28 and TRBJ1-5; 8 positions match TRBD1. The germline gives CDR1 MDHEN, CDR2 SYDVKM. Losses at the gene ends were 5 bases for V and 8 bases for J; bases not matched to a gene: 11. The CDR3 sequence is 15 residues long. CDR3 amino acids: CASSPGQGRREPQHF. The CDR3 DNA reads as TGTGCCAGCAGTCCCGGACAGGGACGAAGGGAGCCCCAGCATTTT.

The rearrangement uses TRBV5-6 and TRBJ2-7, with 9 bases lining up with TRBD1. In germline, CDR1 is SGHDT, CDR2 YYEEEE. This CDR3 region has 15 residues. The J segment lost 5 bases and the V segment lost 4 bases, leaving 10 bases of the junction unmatched. The DNA for the CDR3 is TGTGCCAGCAGCCATTTCGGGACAGGGATCGACGAGCAGTACTTC. Encoded protein: CASSHFGTGIDEQYF.

The gene calls are TRBV5-1 and TRBJ2-1, with a tentative D call TRBD1 (6 bases). V lost 6 bases and J 2 bases, leaving 15 bases between the germline ends. CDR1 and CDR2 (germline): SGHRS, YFSETQ. The CDR3 length is 15 residues. CDR3 DNA sequence: TGCGCCAGCACCACCGGGACACCAACCTACAATGAGCAGTTCTTC. It translates to CASTTGTPTYNEQFF.

The chain carries TRBV6-6 and TRBJ1-2; D might be TRBD1 (6 bases). The CDR3 contains 14 residues. Per germline, CDR1 MNHNY and CDR2 SVGAGI (reference sequence). V lost 5 bases, J lost 4 bases, and 14 bases lay in between. CDR3 bases: TGTGCCAGCAGTCCGCACCGGGGGGCCTATGGCTACACCTTC. This translates into CASSPHRGAYGYTF.

This clone was recorded once. The chain combines TRBV15 with TRBJ2-6; D not certain. The V and J ends lost 0 bases and 8 bases respectively, with 5 bases between them. This CDR3 has 13 amino acids. CDR1 LNHNV and CDR2 YYDKDF come from the germline V gene (reference sequence). The CDR3 protein is CATSRDLSNVLTF. DNA of the CDR3: TGTGCCACCAGCAGAGATTTATCCAACGTCCTGACTTTC.

The rearrangement links TRBV7-9 to TRBJ1-2; 10 bases map to TRBD1. Germline V gene lookup returns CDR1 SEHNR and CDR2 FQNEAQ (reference sequence). V was pared by 0 bases and J by 10 bases, with 8 bases of the junction left unmatched. The CDR3 is made up of 15 amino acids. The CDR3 reads CASSLASGQGVAYTF. The CDR3, as DNA: TGTGCCAGCAGCTTAGCGTCAGGACAGGGGGTCGCCTACACCTTC.

The chain combines TRBV11-2 with TRBJ1-4; D unclear. Germline V gene lookup returns CDR1 SGHAT and CDR2 FQNNGV. The length of the CDR3 is 16 residues. V lost 5 bases and J 0 bases, leaving 13 bases between the germline ends. DNA of the CDR3: TGTGCCAGCAGCCTATCCGCGATTGCAACTAATGAAAAACTGTTTTTT. This translates into CASSLSAIATNEKLFF.

The chain employs TRBV19 and TRBJ1-1, with TRBD1 identical over 7 bases. Germline V CDR1 and CDR2: LNHDA, SQIVND (reference sequence). Unmatched junction bases numbered 13, after V lost 4 bases and J lost 5 bases. This CDR3 is 16 amino acids long. CDR3 loop: CASSTKSGGVRTEAFF. The CDR3, as DNA: TGTGCCAGTAGTACTAAGTCAGGGGGAGTCAGGACTGAAGCTTTCTTT.

This clone was found a few times. The rearrangement links TRBV6-6 to TRBJ2-3; 9 bases fit TRBD1. Germline CDR1 is MNHNY and CDR2 is SVGAGI (reference sequence). CDR3 length: 16 residues. With 5 bases clipped from V and 3 bases from J, the junction kept 9 bases outside the gene matches. The CDR3 sequence: CASSPRDRDATDTQYF. CDR3 nucleotides: TGTGCCAGCAGTCCCCGGGACAGGGACGCGACAGATACGCAGTATTTT.

The rearrangement joins TRBV6-5 to TRBJ2-5; TRBD1 aligns across 7 bases. V gave up 6 bases and J gave up 5 bases; unmatched junction bases: 6. Germline V gives CDR1 MNHEY, CDR2 SVGAGI. This CDR3 has 13 amino acids. The CDR3 DNA is TGTGCCAGCAGGGACAGGTTCTTCGAGACCCAGTACTTC. Its protein product is CASRDRFFETQYF.

J is TRBJ2-1 and V is TRBV2; perhaps TRBD2 as D (7 bases). Germline loops: CDR1 SNHLY, CDR2 FYNNEI. V lost 8 bases and J lost 5, with 19 bases in between. The CDR3 is made up of 15 amino acids. CDR3 residues: CASLGLWGGNNEQFF. The CDR3 DNA sequence: TGTGCCAGCCTGGGTTTGTGGGGGGGCAACAATGAGCAGTTCTTC.

This clone was picked up one time. The chain joins TRBV5-1 to TRBJ2-2, with TRBD2 matching over 12 bases. J gave up 2 bases and V 1 base, and 3 bases lay outside the gene matches. Per germline, CDR1 SGHRS and CDR2 YFSETQ. The CDR3 consists of 17 residues. CDR3 nucleotide sequence: TGCGCCAGCAGCTTGACTAGCGGGGGGATTAACACCGGGGAGCTGTTTTTT. Translated, it gives CASSLTSGGINTGELFF.

The chain links TRBV6-5 to TRBJ1-6; TRBD1 aligns across 7 bases. V shed 10 bases and J 3 bases; nucleotides not matched to a gene: 9. CDR3 length equals 15 residues. CDR1 MNHEY and CDR2 SVGAGI come from the germline V gene. The CDR3 loop reads CATDRQGIYNSPLHF. In DNA, the CDR3 is TGTGCCACTGATCGACAGGGCATCTATAATTCACCCCTCCACTTT.

In its sample, this clone was seen once. The chain combines TRBV9 with TRBJ2-3, with 12 bases fitting TRBD2. The length of the CDR3 is 16 residues. The trim removed 5 bases at V and 6 bases at J, leaving 10 bases unmatched. Germline V gene data show CDR1 as SGDLS and CDR2 as YYNGEE. CDR3 in DNA: TGTGCCAGCAGAGACTCTAGCGGGGGGGCCTCGGATACGCAGTATTTT. It yields the protein CASRDSSGGASDTQYF.